The 15 T cell receptor beta chains presented below share a single source sample, sequenced in a study of vaccination and CD4 T cells after COVID-19. Oncomine TCR Beta short-read sequencing was applied to DNA from cultured CD4+ T cells. TCRdb reanalysed the PCR reads using MiXCR and keeps one entry per CDR3 protein. The table shows 20,000 to 25,000 distinct CDR3 sequences, with about 66% occurring only once. As for treatment: approximately 9-day PBMC culture with coronavirus spike peptide pools or control peptides (ViraFEST assay). Antigens for these TCRs are unknown. Sequencing was carried out using CD4+ T cells from blood, cultured in vitro. These receptors were collected from a human donor who had recovered from COVID-19.

The V gene is TRBV6-1, the J gene TRBJ1-4; weak D call: TRBD1 (5 bases). The CDR3 is made up of 15 amino acids. The V end was cut by 6 bases, the J end by 6 bases, with 17 bases between. Germline V gene lookup returns CDR1 MNHNS and CDR2 SASEGT. The CDR3, as DNA: TGTGCCAGCAGAGAGCCGGGACTGGGGTATGAAAAACTGTTTTTT. It specifies CASREPGLGYEKLFF.

The chain combines TRBV11-1 with TRBJ2-7; D is ambiguous. Germline V gives CDR1 SGHAT, CDR2 FQDESV (reference sequence). V was trimmed by 5 bases and J by 3 bases, leaving 5 bases between them. The length of the CDR3 is 11 residues. The CDR3 nucleotides read TGTGCCAGCAGCCAGGTCTACGAGCAGTACTTC. It specifies CASSQVYEQYF. The variable domain in full, with the rest retrieved from reference TRBV11-1 and TRBJ2-7, is EAEVAQSPRYKITEKSQAVAFWCDPISGHATLYWYRQILGQGPELLVQFQDESVVDDSQLPKDRFSAERLKGVDSTLKIQPAELGDSAMYLCASSQVYEQYFGPGTRLTVT.

The rearrangement links TRBV7-2 to TRBJ2-7; weak D call: TRBD2 (6 bases). From germline, CDR1 is SGHTA and CDR2 FQGNSA. This CDR3 has 15 residues. The V and J ends lost 2 bases and 5 bases respectively, with 16 bases between them. The CDR3 spells CASSLNFRAGNEQYF. The CDR3 DNA follows: TGTGCCAGCAGCTTAAACTTCAGGGCGGGGAACGAGCAGTACTTC.

The chain combines TRBV20-1 with TRBJ2-3; 8 bases align to TRBD2. Per the germline V gene, CDR1 is DFQATT and CDR2 is SNEGSKA (reference sequence). This CDR3 comprises 16 residues. J was trimmed by 0 bases and V by 1 base; bases with no gene match: 6. The CDR3 reads CSARGLRGGSTDTQYF. The CDR3 DNA reads TGCAGTGCTAGAGGCCTACGGGGGGGCAGCACAGATACGCAGTATTTT.

This rearrangement joins TRBV7-2 to TRBJ1-6, with D uncertain. V was cut by 5 bases and J by 7 bases, with 6 bases left in between. The CDR3 length is 12 residues. From germline, CDR1 is SGHTA and CDR2 FQGNSA. The CDR3 DNA reads TGTGCCAGCAGCCTGATGAATTCACCCCTCCACTTT. Translated, it gives CASSLMNSPLHF. The variable domain in full, with the rest retrieved from reference TRBV7-2 and TRBJ1-6, is GAGVSQSPSNKVTEKGKDVELRCDPISGHTALYWYRQSLGQGLEFLIYFQGNSAPDKSGLPSDRFSAERTGGSVSTLTIQRTQQEDSAVYLCASSLMNSPLHFGNGTRLTVT.

This chain uses TRBV6-5 with TRBJ1-5; TRBD1 aligns across 8 bases. The CDR3 loop spans 14 amino acids. V lost 4 bases to trimming and J lost 5 bases; unmatched junction nucleotides: 4. CDR1 MNHEY and CDR2 SVGAGI come from the germline V gene. The CDR3 is CASSSGQGYQPQHF. The CDR3 DNA is TGTGCCAGCAGTTCCGGACAGGGCTATCAGCCCCAGCATTTT.

This sequence joins TRBV20-1 and TRBJ1-1; D ambiguous. Germline-derived CDR1 and CDR2 are DFQATT and SNEGSKA (reference sequence). This CDR3 is built from 14 residues. Trimming cost V 2 bases and J 5 bases, with 15 bases left between them. This CDR3 reads CSARRVLVSTEAFF. CDR3 sequence (DNA): TGCAGTGCTAGACGGGTTCTGGTTAGTACTGAAGCTTTCTTT.

The rearrangement joins TRBV24-1 to TRBJ2-7; TRBD2 aligns across 11 bases. Germline values: CDR1 KGHDR, CDR2 SFDVKD. Trimming took 3 bases from V and 5 from J; bases not matched to a gene: 2. This CDR3 has 14 residues. The CDR3 is CATSDTSGRHEQYF. The DNA of the CDR3 is TGTGCCACCAGTGATACTAGCGGGAGACACGAGCAGTACTTC.

The chain carries TRBV6-1 and TRBJ1-1; the D is unclear. CDR1 and CDR2 (germline): MNHNS, SASEGT. The CDR3 sequence is 13 residues long. V was pared by 5 bases and J by 1 base, with 8 bases between. The CDR3 here is CASSLTENTEAFF. The CDR3 region has the DNA TGTGCCAGCAGTCTGACGGAGAACACTGAAGCTTTCTTT.

The chain recombines TRBV11-3 with TRBJ2-7; no clear D. V was shortened by 3 bases and J by 9 bases, with 15 bases between the two germline ends. The CDR3 spans 13 residues. Germline V gene data show CDR1 as SGHNT and CDR2 as YENEEA. In DNA, the CDR3 is TGTGCCAGCAGCTTGGGTCATGGCTATGGGCAGTACTTC. Protein sequence: CASSLGHGYGQYF.

This clonotype was counted a few times. The genes are TRBV20-1 and TRBJ2-3; D gene ambiguous. CDR3 size: 13 residues. Trimming took off 1 base at V and 0 bases at J, with 5 bases between the two ends. Germline CDR1 DFQATT, CDR2 SNEGSKA (reference sequence). CDR3 in DNA: TGCAGTGCTAGAGTCAGTAGCACAGATACGCAGTATTTT. Protein sequence: CSARVSSTDTQYF.

The V and J genes are TRBV11-3 and TRBJ1-1; D is perhaps TRBD1 (6 bases). Germline lookup yields CDR1 SGHNT and CDR2 YENEEA. With 4 bases removed from V and 1 base from J, the gap between germline ends came to 19 bases. The CDR3 has 17 residues. CDR3: CASSSPRGGVWNTEAFF. The DNA for the CDR3 is TGTGCCAGCAGCTCTCCTAGGGGGGGGGTCTGGAACACTGAAGCTTTCTTT.

The CDR3 reads CASRRGTPTVREQYF. The CDR3 DNA sequence: TGTGCCAGCAGACGCGGGACGCCAACAGTGCGGGAGCAGTACTTC. V and J are TRBV28 and TRBJ2-7; a possible D gene is TRBD2 (6 bases). Trimming removed 6 bases from V and 7 bases from J, with 22 bases in between. The CDR3 is 15 residues long. CDR1 is MDHEN and CDR2 is SYDVKM in the germline V gene.

In its sample, this clonotype is medium-sized. The CDR3 protein is CSAREGGSNQPQHF. The CDR3 DNA follows: TGCAGTGCTAGAGAAGGGGGAAGCAATCAGCCCCAGCATTTT. The chain joins TRBV20-1 to TRBJ1-5; D might be TRBD1 (6 bases). Germline CDR1 DFQATT, CDR2 SNEGSKA (reference sequence). This CDR3 comprises 14 residues. The V end was cut by 0 bases, the J end by 1 base, with 7 bases between.

The chain is built from TRBV30 and TRBJ2-2; weak D call: TRBD1 (5 bases). Trimming cost V 0 bases and J 8 bases, with 13 bases left between them. Germline V gene sequence: CDR1 GTSNPN, CDR2 SVGIG (reference sequence). This CDR3 spans 14 amino acids. As DNA, the CDR3 is TGTGCCTGGAGTGTTGGGGCGTCAGGGGGGGAGCTGTTTTTT. This gives the protein CAWSVGASGGELFF.